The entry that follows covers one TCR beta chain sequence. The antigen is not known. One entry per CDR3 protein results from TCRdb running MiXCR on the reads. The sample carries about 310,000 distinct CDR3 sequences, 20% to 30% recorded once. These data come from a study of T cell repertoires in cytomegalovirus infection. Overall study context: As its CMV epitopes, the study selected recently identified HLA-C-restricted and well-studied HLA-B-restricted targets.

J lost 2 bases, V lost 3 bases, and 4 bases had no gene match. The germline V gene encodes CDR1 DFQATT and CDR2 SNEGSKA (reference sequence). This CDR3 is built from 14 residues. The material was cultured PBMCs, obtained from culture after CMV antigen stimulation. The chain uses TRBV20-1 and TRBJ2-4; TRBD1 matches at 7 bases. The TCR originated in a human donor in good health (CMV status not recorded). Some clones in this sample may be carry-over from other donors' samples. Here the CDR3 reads CSARRQGSKNIQYF. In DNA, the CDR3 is TGCAGTGCTAGGAGACAGGGATCCAAAAACATTCAGTACTTC.